The clone carrying this T cell receptor beta chain was counted only a few times. Populations isolated by sorting all had purity greater than 95%. Sequenced material consisted of expressed TCRB transcripts (all of the isolated RNA was reverse transcribed). Profiled with immunoSEQ multiplex PCR; TCRdb holds only in-frame clones, not every one. The sample records around 430,000 clones, approximately 30% being singletons. The CDR3 extends over 13 amino acids. Trimming shortened V by 5 bases and J by 6 bases, and 11 bases separated the two germline ends. Germline V lookup: CDR1 SEHNR, CDR2 FQNEAQ (reference sequence). The data belong to a study of beta chain features in type 1 diabetes. Turning to the study itself: Regarding age, gender and cell yields, patients proved similar to healthy donors.

The sequencing sample was made of naive CD4+ T cells from blood. This receptor was obtained from a man aged 18 to 35 in good health. V is TRBV7-9 and J is TRBJ2-1, with D possibly being TRBD2 (5 bases). CDR3 DNA sequence: TGTGCCAGCAGCACCAGACGGGGCAATGAGCAGTTCTTC. This translates into CASSTRRGNEQFF.